This entry features one T cell receptor (beta chain) sequence. The antigen is undetermined. Relative to the germline gene, one junction end is altered; a read error may explain this. The sample is drawn from a study of beta chain features in type 1 diabetes. Study context: Examination spanned approximately 110 million sorted cells from all samples. Overall study results and limits: People with Type 1 diabetes carried modestly yet significantly shorter TCRB CDR3s in all four CD4+ subsets. Whether TCRB rearrangement is influenced by HLA type went unresolved here. Within the patient group, naive, central memory and Treg TCRB repertoires appeared more similar to each other than within healthy donors.

Expressed TCRB transcripts were sequenced after all isolated RNA was converted to cDNA. TCRdb's table, derived via immunoSEQ multiplex PCR, lists solely in-frame clones and lacks some. The table has 600,000 to 750,000 clones, around 12% seen once. The CDR3 has 17 residues. CDR1 and CDR2 (germline): SSHAT, FNYEAQ (reference sequence). Sequenced: naive CD4+ T cells from blood. This clonotype originated in a man aged 30 to 39 with type 1 diabetes. The chain joins TRBV7-7 to TRBJ2-2, with D possibly TRBD2 on 6 matching bases. The CDR3 protein is CASSSPRGESRTGELFF. DNA for the CDR3: TGTGCTAGCAGCTCCCCGCGCGGGGAGTCGCGCACCGGGGAGCTGTTTTTT.